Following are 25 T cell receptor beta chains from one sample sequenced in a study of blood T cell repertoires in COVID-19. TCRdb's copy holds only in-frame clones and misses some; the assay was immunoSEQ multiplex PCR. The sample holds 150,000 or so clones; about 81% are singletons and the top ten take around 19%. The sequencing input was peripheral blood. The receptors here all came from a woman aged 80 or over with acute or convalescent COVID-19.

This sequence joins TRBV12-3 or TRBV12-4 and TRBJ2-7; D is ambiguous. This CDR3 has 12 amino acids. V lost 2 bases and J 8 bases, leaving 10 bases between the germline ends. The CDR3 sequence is CASSLLADKQYF. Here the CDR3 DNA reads TGTGCCAGCAGTTTATTGGCTGACAAGCAGTACTTC.

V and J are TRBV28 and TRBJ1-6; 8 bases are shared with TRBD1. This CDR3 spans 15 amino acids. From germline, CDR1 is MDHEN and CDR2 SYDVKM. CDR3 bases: TGTGCGACCGGACAGGGCTTCATCGGGAATTCACCCCTCCACTTT. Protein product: CATGQGFIGNSPLHF.

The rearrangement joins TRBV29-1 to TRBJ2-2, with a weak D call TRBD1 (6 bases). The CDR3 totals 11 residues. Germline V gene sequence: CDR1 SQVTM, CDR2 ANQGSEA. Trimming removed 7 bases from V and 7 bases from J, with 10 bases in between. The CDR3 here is CSARGGGELFF. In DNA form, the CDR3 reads TGCAGCGCCCGAGGGGGCGGGGAGCTGTTTTTT.

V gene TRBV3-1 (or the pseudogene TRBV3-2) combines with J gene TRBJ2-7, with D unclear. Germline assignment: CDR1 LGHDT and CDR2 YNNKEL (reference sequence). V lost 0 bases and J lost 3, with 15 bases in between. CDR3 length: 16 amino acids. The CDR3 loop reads CASSQDVRMAGYEQYF. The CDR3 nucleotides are TGTGCCAGCAGCCAAGATGTTAGAATGGCAGGCTACGAGCAGTACTTC.

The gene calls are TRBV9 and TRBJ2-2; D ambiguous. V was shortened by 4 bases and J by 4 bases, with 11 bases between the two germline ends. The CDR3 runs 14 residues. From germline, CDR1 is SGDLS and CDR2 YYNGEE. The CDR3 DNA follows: TGTGCCAGCAGCCCAATATCGGGCACCGGGGAGCTGTTTTTT. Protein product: CASSPISGTGELFF. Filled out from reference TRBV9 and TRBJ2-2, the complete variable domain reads DSGVTQTPKHLITATGQRVTLRCSPRSGDLSVYWYQQSLDQGLQFLIQYYNGEERAKGNILERFSAQQFPDLHSELNLSSLELGDSALYFCASSPISGTGELFFGEGSRLTVL.

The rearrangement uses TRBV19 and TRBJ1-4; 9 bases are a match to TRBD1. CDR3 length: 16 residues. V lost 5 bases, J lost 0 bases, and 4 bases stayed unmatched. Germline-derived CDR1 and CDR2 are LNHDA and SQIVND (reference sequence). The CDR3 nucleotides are TGTGCCAGTAGTTCCCGGACAGGGGCAACTAATGAAAAACTGTTTTTT. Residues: CASSSRTGATNEKLFF. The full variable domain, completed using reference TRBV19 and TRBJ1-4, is DGGITQSPKYLFRKEGQNVTLSCEQNLNHDAMYWYRQDPGQGLRLIYYSQIVNDFQKGDIAEGYSVSREKKESFPLTVTSAQKNPTAFYLCASSSRTGATNEKLFFGSGTQLSVL.

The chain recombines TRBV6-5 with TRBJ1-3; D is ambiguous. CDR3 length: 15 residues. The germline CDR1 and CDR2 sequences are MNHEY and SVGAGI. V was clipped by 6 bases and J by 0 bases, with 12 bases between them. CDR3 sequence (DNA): TGTGCCAGCAGGACGGCAGGTTTCTCTGGAAACACCATATATTTT. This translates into CASRTAGFSGNTIYF.

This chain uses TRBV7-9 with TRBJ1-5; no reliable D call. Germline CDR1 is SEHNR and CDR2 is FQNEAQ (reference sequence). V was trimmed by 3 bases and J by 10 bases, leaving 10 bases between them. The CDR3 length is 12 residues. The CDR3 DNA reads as TGTGCCAGCAGCTTTGTAGGAGAACCCCAGCATTTT. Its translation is CASSFVGEPQHF.

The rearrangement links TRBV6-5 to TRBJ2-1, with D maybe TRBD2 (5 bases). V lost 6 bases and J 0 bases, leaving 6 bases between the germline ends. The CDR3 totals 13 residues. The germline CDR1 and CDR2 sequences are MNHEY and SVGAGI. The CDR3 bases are TGTGCCAGCAGGAGGGTCTCCTACAATGAGCAGTTCTTC. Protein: CASRRVSYNEQFF.

The CDR3 protein is CASSLEQTANEQFF. The CDR3 DNA is TGCGCCAGCAGCTTGGAACAGACCGCCAATGAGCAGTTCTTC. The J gene is TRBJ2-1, the V gene TRBV5-1, with D hard to call. This CDR3 comprises 14 residues. V was cut by 0 bases and J by 6 bases, with 10 bases left in between. Germline V gene data show CDR1 as SGHRS and CDR2 as YFSETQ.

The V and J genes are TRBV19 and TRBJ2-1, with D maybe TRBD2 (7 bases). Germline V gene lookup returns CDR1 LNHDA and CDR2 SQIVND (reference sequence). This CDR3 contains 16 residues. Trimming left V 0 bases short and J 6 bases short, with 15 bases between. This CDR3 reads CASSIEGAGAGNEQFF. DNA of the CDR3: TGTGCCAGTAGTATAGAGGGCGCGGGGGCTGGCAATGAGCAGTTCTTC.

This CDR3 is CASSDDRAGTF. The CDR3 DNA reads TGTGCCAGCAGTGACGACAGGGCCGGCACCTTC. The chain combines TRBV28 with TRBJ1-2; 7 bases fit TRBD1. The germline CDR1 and CDR2 sequences are MDHEN and SYDVKM. With V trimmed by 5 bases and J by 13 bases, 7 bases remained unmatched. The CDR3 runs to 11 residues.

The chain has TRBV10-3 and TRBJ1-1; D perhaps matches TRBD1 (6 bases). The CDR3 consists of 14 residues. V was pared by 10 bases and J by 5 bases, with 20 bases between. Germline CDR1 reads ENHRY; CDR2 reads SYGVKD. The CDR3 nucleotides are TGTGCCACCCAGGGACATTCGGGGGGGACTGAAGCTTTCTTT. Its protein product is CATQGHSGGTEAFF.

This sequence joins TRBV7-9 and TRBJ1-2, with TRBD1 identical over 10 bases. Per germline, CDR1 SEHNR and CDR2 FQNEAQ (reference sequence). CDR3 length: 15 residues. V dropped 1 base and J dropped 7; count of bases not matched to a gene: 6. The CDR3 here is CASSLDADRGSGYTF. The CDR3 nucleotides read TGTGCCAGCAGCTTAGACGCGGACAGGGGGTCTGGCTACACCTTC.

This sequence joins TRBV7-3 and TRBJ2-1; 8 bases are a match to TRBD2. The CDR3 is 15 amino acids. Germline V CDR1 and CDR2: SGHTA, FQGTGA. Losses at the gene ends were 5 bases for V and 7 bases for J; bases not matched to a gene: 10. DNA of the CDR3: TGTGCCAGCAGCCCTGACGGGGGGGCGGTTAATGAGCAGTTCTTC. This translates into CASSPDGGAVNEQFF.

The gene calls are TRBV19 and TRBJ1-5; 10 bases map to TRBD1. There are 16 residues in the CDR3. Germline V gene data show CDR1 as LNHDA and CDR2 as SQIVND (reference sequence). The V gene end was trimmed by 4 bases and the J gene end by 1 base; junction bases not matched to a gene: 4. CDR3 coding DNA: TGTGCCAGTAGTACCCGACAGGGGGCGAGCAATCAGCCCCAGCATTTT. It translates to CASSTRQGASNQPQHF.

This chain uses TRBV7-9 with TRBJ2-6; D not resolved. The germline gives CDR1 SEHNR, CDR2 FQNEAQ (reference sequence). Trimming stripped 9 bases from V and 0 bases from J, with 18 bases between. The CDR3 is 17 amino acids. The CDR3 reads CARSATAKNSGANVLTF. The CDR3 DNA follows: TGTGCCAGGTCCGCGACTGCAAAAAACTCTGGGGCCAACGTCCTGACTTTC.

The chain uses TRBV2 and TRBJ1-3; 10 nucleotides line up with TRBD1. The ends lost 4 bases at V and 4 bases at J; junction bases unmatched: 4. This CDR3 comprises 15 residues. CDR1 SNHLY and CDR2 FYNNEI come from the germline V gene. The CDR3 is CASSAGTGAGNTIYF. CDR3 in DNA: TGTGCCAGCAGTGCTGGGACAGGGGCGGGAAACACCATATATTTT.

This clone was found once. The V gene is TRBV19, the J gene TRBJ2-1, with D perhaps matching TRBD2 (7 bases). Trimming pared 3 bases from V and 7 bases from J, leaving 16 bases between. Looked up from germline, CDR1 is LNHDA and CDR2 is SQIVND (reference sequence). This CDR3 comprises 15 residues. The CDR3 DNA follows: TGTGCCAGTAGTATCCGGGGGGCGCAGAAGAATGAGCAGTTCTTC. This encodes CASSIRGAQKNEQFF. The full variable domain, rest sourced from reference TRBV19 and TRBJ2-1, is DGGITQSPKYLFRKEGQNVTLSCEQNLNHDAMYWYRQDPGQGLRLIYYSQIVNDFQKGDIAEGYSVSREKKESFPLTVTSAQKNPTAFYLCASSIRGAQKNEQFFGPGTRLTVL.

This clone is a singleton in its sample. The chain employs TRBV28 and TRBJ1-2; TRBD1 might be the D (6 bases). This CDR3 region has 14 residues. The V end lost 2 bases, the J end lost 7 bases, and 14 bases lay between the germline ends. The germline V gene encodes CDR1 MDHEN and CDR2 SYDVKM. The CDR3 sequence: CASSLLGGAGGYTF. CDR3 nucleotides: TGTGCCAGCAGTTTACTGGGGGGGGCTGGTGGCTACACCTTC.

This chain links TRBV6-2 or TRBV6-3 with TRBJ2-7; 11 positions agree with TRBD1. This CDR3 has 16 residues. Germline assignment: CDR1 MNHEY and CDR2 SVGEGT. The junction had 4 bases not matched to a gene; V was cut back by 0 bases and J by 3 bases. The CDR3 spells CASSYSTGTGGYEQYF. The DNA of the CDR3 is TGTGCCAGCAGTTACTCGACCGGGACAGGGGGCTACGAGCAGTACTTC.

In DNA form, the CDR3 reads TGTGCCAGTAGTAGCCAGGGGTTTGATGAGCAGTTCTTC. Protein product: CASSSQGFDEQFF. The V and J genes are TRBV19 and TRBJ2-1; the D gene is possibly TRBD1 (6 bases). This CDR3 contains 13 residues. The V and J ends lost 4 bases and 8 bases respectively, with 12 bases between them. The germline V gene has CDR1 LNHDA and CDR2 SQIVND (reference sequence).

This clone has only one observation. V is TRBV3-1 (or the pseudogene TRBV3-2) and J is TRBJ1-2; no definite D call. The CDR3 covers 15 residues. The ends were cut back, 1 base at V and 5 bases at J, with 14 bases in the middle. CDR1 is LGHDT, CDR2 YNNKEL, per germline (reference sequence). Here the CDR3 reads CASSQVTLTGYGYTF. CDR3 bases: TGTGCCAGCAGCCAAGTCACACTCACGGGGTATGGCTACACCTTC.

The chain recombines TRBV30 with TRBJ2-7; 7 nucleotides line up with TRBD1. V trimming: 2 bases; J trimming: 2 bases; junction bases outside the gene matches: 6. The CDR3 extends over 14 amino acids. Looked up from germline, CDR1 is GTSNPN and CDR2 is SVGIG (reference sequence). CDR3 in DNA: TGTGCCTGGAGTCCAATAACAGGGGCCTACGAGCAGTACTTC. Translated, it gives CAWSPITGAYEQYF.

CDR3 residues: CASSRMSGSSEKLFF. In DNA form, the CDR3 reads TGTGCCAGCAGCCGTATGTCAGGGTCTAGTGAAAAACTGTTTTTT. The rearrangement joins TRBV7-9 to TRBJ1-4, with D perhaps matching TRBD1 (5 bases). CDR3 length: 15 residues. V shed 5 bases and J shed 7 bases, with 17 bases lying between them. CDR1 is SEHNR, CDR2 FQNEAQ, per germline (reference sequence).